The sequence of this T cell receptor beta chain was determined in a study of early T cells in non-severe SARS-CoV-2 infection. About the research overall: With bulk RNA from unsorted whole blood as input, sequencing yielded unpaired chains. Regarding the study as a whole: Private and CD4 specificities were missed by VDJdb matching, skewed to anti-spike CD8.

Many counts were recorded for this clonotype. Its antigen is still unknown. cDNA molecules, individually, were tagged with unique molecular identifiers. Each CDR3 protein is one row after TCRdb ran MiXCR on the 5' RACE reads. The sample carries tens of thousands of distinct CDR3 sequences, 4.5% to 6.5% recorded once. The CDR3 loop spans 16 amino acids. Deletions cut 3 bases from V and 0 bases from J, with 12 bases between. The germline V gene encodes CDR1 KGHDR and CDR2 SFDVKD. This chain joins TRBV24-1 and TRBJ2-3; D is possibly TRBD2 (6 bases). The specimen sequenced was whole blood. The sequence derives from an adult who was a healthcare worker with PCR-confirmed SARS-CoV-2 infection or an uninfected control (not recorded which). The DNA for the CDR3 is TGTGCCACCAGTGATCCAGGCGGGGATAGCACAGATACGCAGTATTTT. The encoded protein is CATSDPGGDSTDTQYF.